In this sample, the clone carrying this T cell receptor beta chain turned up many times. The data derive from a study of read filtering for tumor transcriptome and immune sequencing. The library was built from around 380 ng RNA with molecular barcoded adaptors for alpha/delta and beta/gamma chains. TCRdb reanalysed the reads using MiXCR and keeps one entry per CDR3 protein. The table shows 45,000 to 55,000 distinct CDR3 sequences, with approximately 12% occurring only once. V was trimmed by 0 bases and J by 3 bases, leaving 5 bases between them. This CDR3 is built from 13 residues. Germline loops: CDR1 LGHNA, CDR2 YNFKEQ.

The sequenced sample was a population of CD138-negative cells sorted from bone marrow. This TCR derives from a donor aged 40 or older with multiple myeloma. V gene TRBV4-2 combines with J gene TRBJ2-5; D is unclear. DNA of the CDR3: TGTGCCAGCAGCCAAGATTTTGAAGAGACCCAGTACTTC. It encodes CASSQDFEETQYF.